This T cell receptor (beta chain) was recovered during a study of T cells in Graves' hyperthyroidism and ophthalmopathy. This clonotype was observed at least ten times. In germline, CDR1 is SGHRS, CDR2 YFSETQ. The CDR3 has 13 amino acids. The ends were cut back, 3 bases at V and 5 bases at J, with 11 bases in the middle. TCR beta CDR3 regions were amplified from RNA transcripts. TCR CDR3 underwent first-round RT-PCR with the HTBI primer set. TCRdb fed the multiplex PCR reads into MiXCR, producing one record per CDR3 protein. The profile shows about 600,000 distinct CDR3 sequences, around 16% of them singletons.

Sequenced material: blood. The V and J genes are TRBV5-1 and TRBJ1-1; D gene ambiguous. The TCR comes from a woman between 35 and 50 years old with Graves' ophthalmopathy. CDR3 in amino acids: CASSSAPGTEAFF. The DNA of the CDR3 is TGCGCCAGCAGCTCGGCCCCGGGAACTGAAGCTTTCTTT.